The rows below give T cell receptor beta chains drawn from one sample of a study of blood T cell repertoires in COVID-19. Produced via immunoSEQ multiplex PCR; TCRdb's table is partial and in-frame only. The table has fewer than 100,000 clones, 80% to 85% seen once. The sample comprised peripheral blood. These receptors all come from a human donor in a cohort sampled during active COVID-19. CDR3s leave out the opening cysteine and the closing phenylalanine or tryptophan.

TRBJ1-5 TRBV10-1 ANLIPLGQPQH
TRBJ1-6 TRBV5-1 ASSLSGQGYSPLH
TRBJ2-1 TRBV14 ASSSRGYNEQF
TRBJ2-3 TRBV5-1 ASSSQGRDTQY
TRBJ1-1 TRBV18 ASSPTDRLTEAF
TRBJ2-1 TRBV7-3 ASSARQGANEQF
TRBJ1-1 TRBV3-1/TRBV3-2 ASSQDYAGPPEAF
TRBJ1-5 TRBV2 ASSDNRGLSQPQH
TRBJ1-2 TRBV28 ASSPPTAGYGYT
TRBJ2-3 TRBV5-6 ASRDLSSTDTQY
TRBJ2-7 TRBV6-6 ASLLGIQRGEQY
TRBJ2-5 TRBV7-9 ASSPPGVAETQY
TRBJ1-4 TRBV19 ASSRGFFQGEKLF
TRBJ2-7 TRBV3-1/TRBV3-2 ASSSAGAGGDEQY
TRBJ2-1 TRBV10-3 AISDLSPFDEQF
TRBJ1-6 TRBV2 ASSLGGGWGSPLH